The 9 T cell receptor beta chains below were found in one sample sequenced in a study of T cell responses to AZD1222 COVID-19 vaccine. Here immunoSEQ multiplex PCR was the method, and the copy in TCRdb shows in-frame clones only, minus some. The profile shows 95,000 to 150,000 clones, roughly 90% of them singletons. Specimen: peripheral blood, collected on day 0 of AZD1222 vaccination. The origin of the receptors is an adult in good health.

The CDR3 DNA follows: TGTGCCAGTAGTGCCGACAGGGGTCCCTACGAGCAGTACTTC. Translated, it gives CASSADRGPYEQYF. V is TRBV19 and J is TRBJ2-7; 8 nucleotides agree with TRBD1. V lost 5 bases to trimming and J lost 2 bases; unmatched junction nucleotides: 5. The CDR3 sequence is 14 residues long. Germline CDR1 reads LNHDA; CDR2 reads SQIVND (reference sequence). The variable domain in full, completed from reference TRBV19 and TRBJ2-7, reads DGGITQSPKYLFRKEGQNVTLSCEQNLNHDAMYWYRQDPGQGLRLIYYSQIVNDFQKGDIAEGYSVSREKKESFPLTVTSAQKNPTAFYLCASSADRGPYEQYFGPGTRLTVT.

The genes are TRBV27 and TRBJ1-2, with a possible D match to TRBD1 (5 bases). V was clipped by 5 bases and J by 6 bases, with 13 bases between them. The CDR3 spans 13 residues. Germline loops: CDR1 MNHEY, CDR2 SMNVEV (reference sequence). This CDR3 reads CASSIRDGDGYTF. DNA for the CDR3: TGTGCCAGCAGTATCCGGGACGGTGATGGCTACACCTTC.

This clone was counted a single time. This chain connects TRBV11-2 to TRBJ1-3, with D maybe TRBD1 (5 bases). CDR3 size: 17 residues. Trimming shortened V by 0 bases and J by 4 bases, and 16 bases separated the two germline ends. CDR1 is SGHAT and CDR2 is FQNNGV in the germline V gene. The CDR3: CASSLEIVRGPGNTIYF. The DNA of the CDR3 is TGTGCCAGCAGCTTAGAAATCGTGAGGGGTCCCGGAAACACCATATATTTT.

The rearrangement joins TRBV20-1 to TRBJ2-3, with D possibly TRBD2 on 6 matching bases. V was shortened by 3 bases and J by 0 bases, with 13 bases between the two germline ends. The CDR3 covers 15 residues. The germline gives CDR1 DFQATT, CDR2 SNEGSKA (reference sequence). The CDR3 spells CSASRREASTDTQYF. The CDR3 nucleotides are TGCAGTGCTAGTAGGCGGGAAGCTAGCACAGATACGCAGTATTTT.

About this clone itself: This same CDR3 is encoded by further DNA sequences in the sample. The chain combines TRBV5-1 with TRBJ1-5; TRBD1 matches 7 bases. J was trimmed by 5 bases and V by 4 bases; bases with no gene match: 9. Germline V lookup: CDR1 SGHRS, CDR2 YFSETQ. The CDR3 sequence is 15 residues long. CDR3 loop: CASSPEGQSYQPQHF. The CDR3 DNA follows: TGCGCCAGCAGCCCGGAGGGACAGAGTTATCAGCCCCAGCATTTT.

The chain is built from TRBV6-5 and TRBJ1-6, with TRBD1 matching 7 bases. V shed 6 bases, J shed 7 bases, and the junction held 9 bases outside the gene matches. The CDR3 runs to 15 residues. Germline V gene sequence: CDR1 MNHEY, CDR2 SVGAGI. The CDR3 DNA reads TGTGCCAGCAGGAAAGGGACAGCTGAAAATTCACCCCTCCACTTT. This sequence encodes CASRKGTAENSPLHF.

The chain recombines TRBV19 with TRBJ2-3, with 12 bases that match TRBD2. Trimming cost V 4 bases and J 7 bases; bases outside gene matches: 9. The germline V gene has CDR1 LNHDA and CDR2 SQIVND (reference sequence). The CDR3 has 16 residues. CDR3: CASSTSLAGGRNTQYF. CDR3 coding DNA: TGTGCCAGTAGTACATCACTAGCGGGAGGACGAAATACGCAGTATTTT.

As for this clone: The sample contains more than one DNA sequence encoding this CDR3. This chain links TRBV9 with TRBJ1-1; weak D call: TRBD1 (5 bases). V dropped 0 bases and J dropped 2 bases, with 8 bases sitting between them. Germline lookup yields CDR1 SGDLS and CDR2 YYNGEE. The CDR3 runs 14 residues. CDR3 nucleotide sequence: TGTGCCAGCAGCGTAGGAACAGGCAACACTGAAGCTTTCTTT. This codes for CASSVGTGNTEAFF.

The chain has TRBV12-3 or TRBV12-4 and TRBJ2-7; 7 bases map to TRBD2. There are 12 residues in the CDR3. The V and J ends lost 7 bases and 5 bases, in that order; junction bases with no gene match: 5. The CDR3 nucleotides read TGTGCCAGCAACTCACGGGGGGACGAGCAGTACTTC. Translation gives CASNSRGDEQYF.